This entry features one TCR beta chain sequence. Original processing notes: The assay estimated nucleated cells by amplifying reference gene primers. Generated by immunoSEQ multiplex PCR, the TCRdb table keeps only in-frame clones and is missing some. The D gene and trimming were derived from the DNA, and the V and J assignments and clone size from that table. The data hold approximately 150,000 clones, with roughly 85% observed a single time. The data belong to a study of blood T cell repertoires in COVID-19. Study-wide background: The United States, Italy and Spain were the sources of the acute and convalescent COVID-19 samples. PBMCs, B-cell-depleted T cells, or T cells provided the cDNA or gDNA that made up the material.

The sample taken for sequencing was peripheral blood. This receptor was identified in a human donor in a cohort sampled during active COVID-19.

For the CDR3, the DNA is TGCGCCAGCAGTGAAGGACTAGCGGGAGGGAACCAAGAGACCCAGTACTTC. Translated: CASSEGLAGGNQETQYF. This chain links TRBV10-1 with TRBJ2-5, with TRBD2 matching 15 bases. The CDR3 covers 17 residues. The ends lost 3 bases at V and 0 bases at J; junction bases unmatched: 2. Germline CDR1 and CDR2: WNHNN and SYGVQD (reference sequence).